This TCR beta chain was recovered during a study of cytomegalovirus exposure and HLA in healthy donors. Libraries were prepared by immunoSEQ multiplex PCR; TCRdb keeps only in-frame clonotypes and omits some of them. Counted here are fewer than 200,000 clones, about 90% occurring once; the ten biggest clones make up about 3%. As for this clone: The antigen is undetermined.

The length of the CDR3 is 15 residues. The junction had 7 bases not matched to a gene; V was cut back by 3 bases and J by 5 bases. Per germline, CDR1 SEHNR and CDR2 FQNEAQ (reference sequence). General study points: Cytomegalovirus status was reportedly diagnosed by the classifier with high specificity and sensitivity.

The sample taken for sequencing was PBMCs. The TCR was taken from a young woman in good health and CMV-seropositive. This sequence joins TRBV7-9 and TRBJ2-7, with 10 positions matching TRBD2. The CDR3 protein is CASSFRASGRNEQYF. The CDR3 bases are TGTGCCAGCAGCTTCCGGGCTAGCGGGAGAAACGAGCAGTACTTC.